This T cell receptor (beta chain) was sequenced during a study of blood T cell repertoires in COVID-19. The overall study: COVID-19 samples collected from the United States, Italy and Spain covered acute and convalescent phases. PBMCs, B-cell-depleted T cells, or T cells were the source of the cDNA or gDNA that made up the material.

Per the study methods: Amplifying reference gene primers gave estimates of nucleated cell counts. Data came from immunoSEQ multiplex PCR; TCRdb stores just in-frame clones and leaves some out. V, J and clone size derive from that table, while D and trimming were established from the DNA sequence. The top ten hold approximately 2% of the sample, which has some 130,000 clones, around 80% seen once. V shed 4 bases, J shed 0 bases, and the junction held 0 bases outside the gene matches. In germline, CDR1 is LGHNA, CDR2 YNFKEQ. This CDR3 comprises 14 residues. Sequenced: peripheral blood. The clonotype originates from an older man with acute or convalescent COVID-19. This chain connects TRBV4-2 to TRBJ2-3; 8 bases are shared with TRBD1. The CDR3 coding sequence is TGTGCCAGCAGCCGGGACAGGAGCACAGATACGCAGTATTTT. This codes for CASSRDRSTDTQYF.